This TCR beta chain was identified during a study of cytomegalovirus exposure and HLA in healthy donors. Overall study results and limits: About 90% or about 30% of the time was how often most TCR beta V segments were productive, according to an earlier analysis.

In the PCR, 60 Vbeta and 13 Jbeta primers were used. Clones were sequenced by immunoSEQ multiplex PCR, and TCRdb holds only the in-frame ones, with some missing. Of under 150,000 clones in the sample, around two thirds were seen once. For this clone: What it recognizes is unknown.

CDR3 length equals 19 residues. Trimming stripped 0 bases from V and 4 bases from J, with 22 bases between. Germline CDR1 is MGHRA and CDR2 is YSYEKL. The J gene is TRBJ1-3, the V gene TRBV4-1; weak D call: TRBD1 (6 bases). The sample was PBMCs. The TCR originated in a human donor in good health. The CDR3 coding sequence is TGCGCCAGCAGCCAAGATCTTTTCTCCGGACAGCCTAACGGAAACACCATATATTTT. It encodes CASSQDLFSGQPNGNTIYF.